This TCR beta chain comes out of a study of T cell clonotyping in hematopoietic cell transplantation. General observations from the study: Graft donor and pretransplant recipient Inverse Simpson Index values predicted broader posttransplant TCR diversity. Few recipient clonotypes overlapped donors; over 95% were de novo at given depth. After transplant, recipient diversity fell while pathologically expanded clonotypes grew through day 180. Cells were unsorted, so CD4 and CD8 contributions were not separated.

Points on this clone: Its antigen is still unknown.

Sequenced by immunoSEQ multiplex PCR; TCRdb stores in-frame clones only, minus some. Of roughly 12,000 clones listed, approximately 90% are singletons. The V end lost 2 bases, the J end lost 3 bases, and 9 bases lay between the germline ends. The CDR3 is made up of 14 amino acids. Germline assignment: CDR1 SGHDT and CDR2 YYEEEE. This receptor was obtained from a woman aged 50 to 60 in good health. Some clones in this sample may be carry-over from other donors' samples. The rearrangement joins TRBV5-6 to TRBJ1-5; unclear D gene. The sequenced material came from peripheral blood mononuclear cells. The CDR3 nucleotides read TGTGCCAGCAGCTTCGCCACAGCCAATCAGCCCCAGCATTTT. Its protein product is CASSFATANQPQHF.